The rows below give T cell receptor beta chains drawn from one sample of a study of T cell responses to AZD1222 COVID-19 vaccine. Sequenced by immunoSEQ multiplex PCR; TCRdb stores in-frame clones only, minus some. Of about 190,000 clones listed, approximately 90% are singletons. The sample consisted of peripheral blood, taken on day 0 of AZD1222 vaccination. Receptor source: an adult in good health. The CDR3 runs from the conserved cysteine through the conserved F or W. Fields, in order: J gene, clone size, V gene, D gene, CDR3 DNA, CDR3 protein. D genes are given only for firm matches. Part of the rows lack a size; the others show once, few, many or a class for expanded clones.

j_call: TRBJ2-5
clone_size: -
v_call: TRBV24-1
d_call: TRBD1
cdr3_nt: TGTGCCACCGCCCCGGGACAGGGGGTGGAGACCCAGTACTTC
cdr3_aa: CATAPGQGVETQYF

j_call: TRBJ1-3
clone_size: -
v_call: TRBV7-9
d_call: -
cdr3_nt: TGTGCCAGCAGCTTAGAGAGGAACGGGGCTTTT
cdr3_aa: CASSLERNGAF

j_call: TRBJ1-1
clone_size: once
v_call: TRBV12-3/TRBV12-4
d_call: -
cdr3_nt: TGTGCCAGCAGTTTAATAATGAACACTGAAGCTTTCTTT
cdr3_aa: CASSLIMNTEAFF

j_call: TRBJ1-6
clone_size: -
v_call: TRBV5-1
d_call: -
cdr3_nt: TGCGCCAGCAGCTACGACCCGAGATCACCCCTCCACTTT
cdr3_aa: CASSYDPRSPLHF

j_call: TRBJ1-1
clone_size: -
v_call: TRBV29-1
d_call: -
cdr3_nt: TGCAGCGTTGACCCGGACAGTTATAACACTGAAGCTTTCTTT
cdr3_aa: CSVDPDSYNTEAFF

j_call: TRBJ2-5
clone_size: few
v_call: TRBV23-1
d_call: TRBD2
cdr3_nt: TGCGCCAGCAGTCTTAGCGGGGGGATGGAGACCCAGTACTTC
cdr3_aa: CASSLSGGMETQYF

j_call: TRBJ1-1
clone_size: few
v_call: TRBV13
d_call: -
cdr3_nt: TGTGCCAGCAGCCCCGGCCCGTTGAACACTGAAGCTTTCTTT
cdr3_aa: CASSPGPLNTEAFF

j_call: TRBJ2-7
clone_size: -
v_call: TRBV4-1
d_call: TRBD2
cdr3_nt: TGCGCCAGCAGCCCCGGCCCGCGGGAGCGGTACGAGCAGTACTTC
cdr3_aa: CASSPGPRERYEQYF

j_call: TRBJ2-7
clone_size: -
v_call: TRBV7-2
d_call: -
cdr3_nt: TGTGCCAGCAGCACGACTCACACAAGGACGGGATTCTACGAGCAGTACTTC
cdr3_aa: CASSTTHTRTGFYEQYF

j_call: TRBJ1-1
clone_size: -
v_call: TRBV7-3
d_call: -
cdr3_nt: TGTGCCAGCAGCTTAAGGGGAGGGAGTGAAGCTTTCTTT
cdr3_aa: CASSLRGGSEAFF

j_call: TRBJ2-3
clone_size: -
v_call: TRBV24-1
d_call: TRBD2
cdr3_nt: TGTGCCACCAGTGATTTAGGGACTAGCGGGAGATCAGATACGCAGTATTTT
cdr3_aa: CATSDLGTSGRSDTQYF

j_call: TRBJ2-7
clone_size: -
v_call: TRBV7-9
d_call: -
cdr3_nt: TGTGCCAGCAGCTTAGCGAACAGGGAGGAAGAGCAGTACTTC
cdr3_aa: CASSLANREEEQYF

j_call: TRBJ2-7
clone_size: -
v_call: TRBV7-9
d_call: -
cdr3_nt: TGTGCCAGCAGCCCAGGAGGGACAGCTTACGAGCAGTACTTC
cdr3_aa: CASSPGGTAYEQYF

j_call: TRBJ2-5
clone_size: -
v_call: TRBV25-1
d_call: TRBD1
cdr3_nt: TGTGCCAGCAGTGTTTACCGACAGGGGCAAGAGACCCAGTACTTC
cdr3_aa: CASSVYRQGQETQYF

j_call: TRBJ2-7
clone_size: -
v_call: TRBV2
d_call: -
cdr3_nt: TGTGCCAGCAGTACAGATGACTACGAGCAGTACTTC
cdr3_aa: CASSTDDYEQYF

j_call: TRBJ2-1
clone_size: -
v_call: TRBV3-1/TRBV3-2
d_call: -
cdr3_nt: TGTGCCAGCAGCCTCACAGGGATATCGTTTTTCCACAATGAGCAGTTCTTC
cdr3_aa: CASSLTGISFFHNEQFF